A selection of T cell receptor beta chains follows, all from one sample in a study of blood T cell repertoires in COVID-19. Sequencing was performed with immunoSEQ multiplex PCR; in TCRdb, only in-frame clones are kept and a portion is missing. Counted here are about 210,000 clones, more than 70% occurring once; the ten biggest clones make up about 4%. The material sequenced was PBMCs or T cells enriched from blood (not recorded which). The receptors were sampled from a young man with acute COVID-19. Each CDR3 is given with its conserved first and last residue. The order of the fields is CDR3 DNA, CDR3 protein, D gene, clone size, J gene, V gene. D genes are given only for firm matches. Only some rows state a clone size, as once, few, many or a class for expanded clones.

cdr3_nt: TGTGCCAGCAGCCTAACGACAGGGTTTTACTATGGCTACACCTTC
cdr3_aa: CASSLTTGFYYGYTF
d_call: TRBD1
clone_size: -
j_call: TRBJ1-2
v_call: TRBV13

cdr3_nt: TGCGCCAGCAGCTCCCGGACAGAAAACATTCAGTACTTC
cdr3_aa: CASSSRTENIQYF
d_call: -
clone_size: -
j_call: TRBJ2-4
v_call: TRBV5-1

cdr3_nt: TGCGCCAGCAGTGATAGCTTCTGGGACAGGGGAAATTCACCCCTCCACTTT
cdr3_aa: CASSDSFWDRGNSPLHF
d_call: TRBD1
clone_size: -
j_call: TRBJ1-6
v_call: TRBV10-2

cdr3_nt: TGTGCCAGCAGGGTAGTCCCCGCTGACTATGGCTACACCTTC
cdr3_aa: CASRVVPADYGYTF
d_call: -
clone_size: -
j_call: TRBJ1-2
v_call: TRBV6-5

cdr3_nt: TGTGCCAGCACCTCGACAGGGCGCTCTGGGGCCAACGTCCTGACTTTC
cdr3_aa: CASTSTGRSGANVLTF
d_call: TRBD1
clone_size: -
j_call: TRBJ2-6
v_call: TRBV27

cdr3_nt: TGTGCCAGCTCAAACCGATTAAGTGGGGGACAGAGCTCTGGAAACACCATATATTTT
cdr3_aa: CASSNRLSGGQSSGNTIYF
d_call: TRBD1
clone_size: once
j_call: TRBJ1-3
v_call: TRBV11-2

cdr3_nt: TGTGCCAGCAGCGTAGGAAACTACAATCAGCCCCAGCATTTT
cdr3_aa: CASSVGNYNQPQHF
d_call: -
clone_size: -
j_call: TRBJ1-5
v_call: TRBV9

cdr3_nt: TGTGCCATCAGTGAGACCGGGGTACTGGTAGGAAACACCATATATTTT
cdr3_aa: CAISETGVLVGNTIYF
d_call: -
clone_size: -
j_call: TRBJ1-3
v_call: TRBV10-3

cdr3_nt: TGTGCCAGCAGCCATAGCGGTCCCTACAATGAGCAGTTCTTC
cdr3_aa: CASSHSGPYNEQFF
d_call: -
clone_size: -
j_call: TRBJ2-1
v_call: TRBV5-4

cdr3_nt: TGTGCCAGCAGTCAAAGCGGGGGGGCGGCTGAGCAGTTCTTC
cdr3_aa: CASSQSGGAAEQFF
d_call: TRBD2
clone_size: -
j_call: TRBJ2-1
v_call: TRBV3-1/TRBV3-2

cdr3_nt: TGTGCCAGCAGCTCCCGGGACAACTCTGGAAACACCATATATTTT
cdr3_aa: CASSSRDNSGNTIYF
d_call: -
clone_size: -
j_call: TRBJ1-3
v_call: TRBV7-6

cdr3_nt: TGTGCCTGGGGTACAGGGACCGGGGAGCTGTTTTTT
cdr3_aa: CAWGTGTGELFF
d_call: -
clone_size: -
j_call: TRBJ2-2
v_call: TRBV30

cdr3_nt: TGTGCCATCAGTGAAGGGGGGGGTCCCACCGGGGAGCTGTTTTTT
cdr3_aa: CAISEGGGPTGELFF
d_call: -
clone_size: once
j_call: TRBJ2-2
v_call: TRBV10-3

cdr3_nt: TGTGCCAGCAGCCGGTACGAGCAGTACTTC
cdr3_aa: CASSRYEQYF
d_call: -
clone_size: -
j_call: TRBJ2-7
v_call: TRBV6-5

cdr3_nt: TGTGCCAGCAGCTCCCCTTCCGGACAGGGGAACACTGAAGCTTTCTTT
cdr3_aa: CASSSPSGQGNTEAFF
d_call: TRBD1
clone_size: -
j_call: TRBJ1-1
v_call: TRBV7-9

cdr3_nt: TGTGCCAGCAGGGGCGACAATCCGACTAATGAAAAACTGTTTTTT
cdr3_aa: CASRGDNPTNEKLFF
d_call: -
clone_size: -
j_call: TRBJ1-4
v_call: TRBV6-7

cdr3_nt: TGCGCCAGCAGCTTGGGCGGGCTGGAAAACACCATATATTTT
cdr3_aa: CASSLGGLENTIYF
d_call: -
clone_size: -
j_call: TRBJ1-3
v_call: TRBV5-1

cdr3_nt: TGTGCCAGCAGCCAAGACAGGGAAGCTTTCTTT
cdr3_aa: CASSQDREAFF
d_call: -
clone_size: -
j_call: TRBJ1-1
v_call: TRBV3-1/TRBV3-2

cdr3_nt: TGTGCCAGTTCATTAGGGGCACACCTCATCTACGAGCAGTACTTC
cdr3_aa: CASSLGAHLIYEQYF
d_call: -
clone_size: few
j_call: TRBJ2-7
v_call: TRBV19

cdr3_nt: TGTGCCAGCAGCCGCCACAGGGTTACGAACACTGAAGCTTTCTTT
cdr3_aa: CASSRHRVTNTEAFF
d_call: -
clone_size: -
j_call: TRBJ1-1
v_call: TRBV3-1/TRBV3-2

cdr3_nt: TGCAGTGCTAGTATCCGGGACTCAACCCAAGAGACCCAGTACTTC
cdr3_aa: CSASIRDSTQETQYF
d_call: -
clone_size: -
j_call: TRBJ2-5
v_call: TRBV20-1

cdr3_nt: TGCGCCAGTAAGGAAGGTGCAACAGGGAATGGCTACACCTTC
cdr3_aa: CASKEGATGNGYTF
d_call: -
clone_size: -
j_call: TRBJ1-2
v_call: TRBV5-1

cdr3_nt: TGTGCCAGCAGCCACTCCTACGAGCAGTACTTC
cdr3_aa: CASSHSYEQYF
d_call: -
clone_size: -
j_call: TRBJ2-7
v_call: TRBV2

cdr3_nt: TGTGCCAGCATGCCCCAGGGGAAGGGTGTATCTGAAGCTTTCTTT
cdr3_aa: CASMPQGKGVSEAFF
d_call: -
clone_size: -
j_call: TRBJ1-1
v_call: TRBV21-1

cdr3_nt: TGTGCCAGCAGCCAAGTCCCGGGACTTGGAGATACGCAGTATTTT
cdr3_aa: CASSQVPGLGDTQYF
d_call: -
clone_size: once
j_call: TRBJ2-3
v_call: TRBV3-1/TRBV3-2

cdr3_nt: TGTGCCAGCAGCCGTATTTCGGGACAGGTAAACAATGAGCAGTTCTTC
cdr3_aa: CASSRISGQVNNEQFF
d_call: TRBD1
clone_size: -
j_call: TRBJ2-1
v_call: TRBV7-2

cdr3_nt: TGTGCCAGCAGTGAACGGGAGGGGCCCTTGGGGTATGGCTACACCTTC
cdr3_aa: CASSEREGPLGYGYTF
d_call: -
clone_size: -
j_call: TRBJ1-2
v_call: TRBV2

cdr3_nt: TGCAGCGTCCGCCGAGACAGGTACCAAGAGACCCAGTACTTC
cdr3_aa: CSVRRDRYQETQYF
d_call: -
clone_size: once
j_call: TRBJ2-5
v_call: TRBV29-1

cdr3_nt: TGTGCCAGCAGCTTGGCCTCAACAGGCCCCAATCAGCCCCAGCATTTT
cdr3_aa: CASSLASTGPNQPQHF
d_call: -
clone_size: once
j_call: TRBJ1-5
v_call: TRBV5-5

cdr3_nt: TGTGCCAGCAGCCTAGAAAACCAGGTGGATGGCTACACCTTC
cdr3_aa: CASSLENQVDGYTF
d_call: -
clone_size: -
j_call: TRBJ1-2
v_call: TRBV7-9

cdr3_nt: TGTGCCAGCAGCCCCCCCGGGACCTACGAGCAGTACTTC
cdr3_aa: CASSPPGTYEQYF
d_call: -
clone_size: -
j_call: TRBJ2-7
v_call: TRBV6-2/TRBV6-3

cdr3_nt: TGTGCTAGTGGTTTGTTTGGGGCAGGCGGCTACACCTTC
cdr3_aa: CASGLFGAGGYTF
d_call: -
clone_size: -
j_call: TRBJ1-2
v_call: TRBV12-5

cdr3_nt: TGTGCCAGCAGCCACAGGGTTTTTAACTATGGCTACACCTTC
cdr3_aa: CASSHRVFNYGYTF
d_call: -
clone_size: -
j_call: TRBJ1-2
v_call: TRBV14

cdr3_nt: TGTGCCAGCAGACCGGGGACCGGAGGGGAGCAGTACTTC
cdr3_aa: CASRPGTGGEQYF
d_call: -
clone_size: few
j_call: TRBJ2-7
v_call: TRBV4-2

cdr3_nt: TGTGCCAGTGGCGAGGGAACCTATAGCAATCAGCCCCAGCATTTT
cdr3_aa: CASGEGTYSNQPQHF
d_call: -
clone_size: -
j_call: TRBJ1-5
v_call: TRBV6-5

cdr3_nt: TGTGCCAGCAGCCACGTAGCGGGGGGGCCACTGGAGACCCAGTACTTC
cdr3_aa: CASSHVAGGPLETQYF
d_call: TRBD2
clone_size: -
j_call: TRBJ2-5
v_call: TRBV3-1/TRBV3-2

cdr3_nt: TGTGCCAGCAGCGTAGACGGGATTCAAGGTTCACCCCTCCACTTT
cdr3_aa: CASSVDGIQGSPLHF
d_call: -
clone_size: -
j_call: TRBJ1-6
v_call: TRBV9

cdr3_nt: TGTGCTTGCGCCCTAGCGGGGGGCTCCTACGAGCAGTACTTC
cdr3_aa: CACALAGGSYEQYF
d_call: TRBD2
clone_size: -
j_call: TRBJ2-7
v_call: TRBV19

cdr3_nt: TGTGCCAGCAGTTTCAGGGGCAACACAGATACGCAGTATTTT
cdr3_aa: CASSFRGNTDTQYF
d_call: -
clone_size: -
j_call: TRBJ2-3
v_call: TRBV28

cdr3_nt: TGCGCCAGCAGTAAAACCGGGACAGGGGGCAGGAACACTGAAGCTTTCTTT
cdr3_aa: CASSKTGTGGRNTEAFF
d_call: TRBD1
clone_size: -
j_call: TRBJ1-1
v_call: TRBV10-1

cdr3_nt: TGTGCCAGCAGTTACTTGACACAGGGAAGGGGTGAGGGCTACACCTTC
cdr3_aa: CASSYLTQGRGEGYTF
d_call: -
clone_size: -
j_call: TRBJ1-2
v_call: TRBV6-5

cdr3_nt: TGTGCCGGTAGTAAGGGGGCCGGGCAGCCCCAGCATTTT
cdr3_aa: CAGSKGAGQPQHF
d_call: TRBD1
clone_size: -
j_call: TRBJ1-5
v_call: TRBV6-5

cdr3_nt: TGCAGTGCTAGTCCCGTGCGGGGGTTGGACGAGCAGTACTTC
cdr3_aa: CSASPVRGLDEQYF
d_call: TRBD2
clone_size: -
j_call: TRBJ2-7
v_call: TRBV20-1

cdr3_nt: TGTGCCAGCAGTGTGTCGCAGGGGAGAAATGAAAAACTGTTTTTT
cdr3_aa: CASSVSQGRNEKLFF
d_call: -
clone_size: -
j_call: TRBJ1-4
v_call: TRBV2

cdr3_nt: TGCGCCAGCAGTGAGTCCCTACTAGCGGTTAACACCGGGGAGCTGTTTTTT
cdr3_aa: CASSESLLAVNTGELFF
d_call: TRBD2
clone_size: once
j_call: TRBJ2-2
v_call: TRBV10-1